What follows are 13 T cell receptor beta chains derived from one specimen sequenced in a study of CD8 T cells in ankylosing spondylitis. TCRdb re-analysed the 5' RACE reads in MiXCR, keeping a single row per CDR3 protein. The table includes 150,000 to 250,000 distinct CDR3 sequences, around 13% detected once. What was sequenced was blood, either unsorted or a sorted T cell fraction (not recorded which). These receptors came from a male donor with ankylosing spondylitis or in good health (not recorded which).

V is TRBV20-1 and J is TRBJ1-2; weak D call: TRBD1 (5 bases). The V gene's germline CDR1 is DFQATT and CDR2 SNEGSKA (reference sequence). This CDR3 has 12 residues. CDR3 amino acids: CTQRGGGYGYTF. CDR3 DNA sequence: TGCACCCAAAGGGGAGGAGGCTATGGCTACACCTTC.

This clonotype was counted ten times or more. The chain is built from TRBV11-1 and TRBJ2-1; the D gene is possibly TRBD2 (7 bases). The CDR3 sequence is 19 residues long. From germline, CDR1 is SGHAT and CDR2 FQDESV (reference sequence). V dropped 5 bases and J dropped 0 bases, with 23 bases sitting between them. CDR3 in amino acids: CASSPVRGAGSSSYNEQFF. DNA of the CDR3: TGTGCCAGCAGCCCGGTCCGGGGGGCGGGTTCGAGCTCCTACAATGAGCAGTTCTTC.

This clonotype was seen more than once but under ten times. The chain has TRBV20-1 and TRBJ2-5; 14 nucleotides align to TRBD2. Losses at the gene ends were 4 bases for V and 5 bases for J; bases not matched to a gene: 9. CDR3 length: 16 residues. Germline CDR1 and CDR2: DFQATT and SNEGSKA (reference sequence). CDR3 DNA sequence: TGCAGTGCTATCTATAGACTAGCGGGAGGGGGGGAGACCCAGTACTTC. This gives the protein CSAIYRLAGGGETQYF.

This clonotype was seen ten or more times. The chain employs TRBV5-1 and TRBJ2-1, with D perhaps TRBD2 (6 bases). Germline assignment: CDR1 SGHRS and CDR2 YFSETQ. This CDR3 is 14 amino acids long. The ends were cut back, 0 bases at V and 4 bases at J, with 8 bases in the middle. As DNA, the CDR3 is TGCGCCAGCAGCTTGGGGGACTCGTACAATGAGCAGTTCTTC. This sequence encodes CASSLGDSYNEQFF.

The gene calls are TRBV29-1 and TRBJ2-3, with D possibly TRBD1 on 6 matching bases. Germline CDR1 reads SQVTM; CDR2 reads ANQGSEA. CDR3 size: 14 residues. V lost 7 bases and J 0 bases, leaving 14 bases between the germline ends. The CDR3 region has the DNA TGCAGCGCCCTAGAGGGGGTTAGCACAGATACGCAGTATTTT. It yields the protein CSALEGVSTDTQYF.

The chain has TRBV5-1 and TRBJ1-1, with 9 bases matching TRBD1. The V segment lost 4 bases and the J segment 4 bases; nucleotides outside the gene matches: 8. The germline CDR1 and CDR2 sequences are SGHRS and YFSETQ. The CDR3 length is 15 residues. DNA of the CDR3: TGCGCCAGCAGCCCGGGACAGGGAGGGAGCACTGAAGCTTTCTTT. It yields the protein CASSPGQGGSTEAFF.

CDR3 residues: CASSWAIGGYTF. The CDR3 region has the DNA TGTGCCAGCAGCTGGGCTATTGGTGGCTACACCTTC. The chain employs TRBV5-6 and TRBJ1-2; D remains unclear. Germline V gives CDR1 SGHDT, CDR2 YYEEEE. The CDR3 runs to 12 residues. V lost 3 bases and J 7 bases, leaving 10 bases between the germline ends.

The chain uses TRBV7-2 and TRBJ2-5; 14 bases are a match to TRBD2. The J segment lost 3 bases and the V segment lost 5 bases, leaving 8 bases of the junction unmatched. Germline CDR1 reads SGHTA; CDR2 reads FQGNSA. The CDR3 totals 17 residues. CDR3 nucleotides: TGTGCCAGCAGCCCAAACCCGGGACTAGCGGGGGAAGAGACCCAGTACTTC. Protein sequence: CASSPNPGLAGEETQYF. The full variable domain, rest sourced from reference TRBV7-2 and TRBJ2-5, is GAGVSQSPSNKVTEKGKDVELRCDPISGHTALYWYRQSLGQGLEFLIYFQGNSAPDKSGLPSDRFSAERTGGSVSTLTIQRTQQEDSAVYLCASSPNPGLAGEETQYFGPGTRLLVL.

This chain connects TRBV20-1 to TRBJ2-7; D might be TRBD1 (5 bases). The length of the CDR3 is 13 residues. Trimming pared 5 bases from V and 0 bases from J, leaving 11 bases between. Germline values: CDR1 DFQATT, CDR2 SNEGSKA (reference sequence). CDR3 amino acids: CSASPTDSYEQYF. CDR3 DNA sequence: TGCAGTGCTTCCCCGACAGACTCCTACGAGCAGTACTTC.

The gene calls are TRBV7-8 and TRBJ2-7; tentatively, D is TRBD1 (6 bases). Trimming stripped 2 bases from V and 3 bases from J, with 17 bases between. CDR1 and CDR2 (germline): SGHVS, FQNEAQ. This CDR3 comprises 16 residues. The CDR3 nucleotides are TGTGCCAGCAGCTTAACCCCTGGGACACTATTCTACGAGCAGTACTTC. Translating it yields CASSLTPGTLFYEQYF. The complete variable domain, with remaining parts taken from reference TRBV7-8 and TRBJ2-7, reads GAGVSQSPRYKVAKRGQDVALRCDPISGHVSLFWYQQALGQGPEFLTYFQNEAQLDKSGLPSDRFFAERPEGSVSTLKIQRTQQEDSAVYLCASSLTPGTLFYEQYFGPGTRLTVT.

V is TRBV10-3 and J is TRBJ2-3; 7 bases are a match to TRBD2. V gave up 11 bases and J gave up 5 bases; unmatched junction bases: 7. The CDR3 totals 12 residues. In germline, CDR1 is ENHRY, CDR2 SYGVKD. This chain's CDR3 is CALGEGKDTQYF. The CDR3 region has the DNA TGTGCCCTCGGGGAGGGAAAAGATACGCAGTATTTT.

This clonotype was observed at least ten times. This rearrangement joins TRBV19 to TRBJ1-2; 8 bases are shared with TRBD1. The CDR3 has 12 amino acids. Trimming removed 10 bases from V and 8 bases from J; junction bases left unmatched: 9. CDR1 and CDR2 from the germline V gene are LNHDA and SQIVND (reference sequence). The CDR3 DNA sequence: TGTGCCACTGACAGGGGACTGGACGGCTACACCTTC. Amino acids: CATDRGLDGYTF.

This clonotype was detected many times. This chain uses TRBV29-1 with TRBJ2-1; 14 bases agree with TRBD2. Germline V gives CDR1 SQVTM, CDR2 ANQGSEA. This CDR3 contains 19 residues. Trimming cost V 2 bases and J 2 bases; bases outside gene matches: 11. DNA for the CDR3: TGCAGCGTTGAACTCTCCGGACTAGCGGGAGGAACCACCTACAATGAGCAGTTCTTC. Encoded protein: CSVELSGLAGGTTYNEQFF.